The 32 T cell receptor beta chains presented below share a single source sample, sequenced in a study of CD4+ T cells in melanoma. Some clones are missing from TCRdb's copy, which holds only in-frame ones; the method was immunoSEQ multiplex PCR. Here the sample spans roughly 150,000 clones, roughly 91% being singletons. These receptors originate from a human donor with melanoma.

The CDR3, as DNA: TGTGCCAGCAGCTCCCAGGGACAGTCCCAATGGGGCTACACCTTC. Amino acids: CASSSQGQSQWGYTF. The chain uses TRBV5-5 and TRBJ1-2, with TRBD1 matching 7 bases. With 3 bases clipped from V and 8 bases from J, the junction kept 13 bases outside the gene matches. The V gene's germline CDR1 is SGHKS and CDR2 YYEKEE (reference sequence). The CDR3 spans 15 residues.

The chain couples TRBV2 to TRBJ2-2; 7 bases line up with TRBD2. V was pared by 6 bases and J by 5 bases, with 9 bases of the junction left unmatched. The CDR3 contains 15 residues. The germline V gene has CDR1 SNHLY and CDR2 FYNNEI. The chain's CDR3 is CASRMTGGSTGELFF. CDR3 coding DNA: TGTGCCAGCAGGATGACGGGGGGATCAACCGGGGAGCTGTTTTTT.

The chain links TRBV30 to TRBJ1-3; no definite D call. The length of the CDR3 is 12 residues. Trimming took off 7 bases at V and 0 bases at J, with 7 bases between the two ends. Germline V gene lookup returns CDR1 GTSNPN and CDR2 SVGIG (reference sequence). The CDR3: CASTASGNTIYF. Here the CDR3 DNA reads TGTGCCTCGACGGCCTCTGGAAACACCATATATTTT.

V is TRBV7-9 and J is TRBJ1-1, with D unresolved. CDR1 is SEHNR, CDR2 FQNEAQ, per germline (reference sequence). V was trimmed by 2 bases and J by 5 bases, leaving 15 bases between them. This CDR3 has 15 residues. The DNA for the CDR3 is TGTGCCAGCAGCTTATTTCAGAGTGGTTCAACTGAAGCTTTCTTT. Protein product: CASSLFQSGSTEAFF.

V gene TRBV7-9 combines with J gene TRBJ2-7; D tentatively reads TRBD1 or TRBD2 (5 bases each). The CDR3 spans 16 residues. CDR1 and CDR2 from the germline V gene are SEHNR and FQNEAQ (reference sequence). The germline V and J ends were trimmed by 4 bases and 2 bases, with 18 bases remaining between them. The CDR3 DNA sequence: TGTGCCAGCAGCTCTGGGGGAATGGGGTCAGCCTACGAGCAGTACTTC. This codes for CASSSGGMGSAYEQYF.

The V gene is TRBV5-1, the J gene TRBJ2-1, with D unresolved. Germline V gene lookup returns CDR1 SGHRS and CDR2 YFSETQ. The CDR3 covers 14 residues. V lost 0 bases and J 4 bases, leaving 8 bases between the germline ends. CDR3 residues: CASSLEPSYNEQFF. The CDR3 DNA reads TGCGCCAGCAGCTTGGAACCCTCGTACAATGAGCAGTTCTTC.

This chain joins TRBV18 and TRBJ2-2, with 7 bases fitting TRBD1. CDR3 length equals 14 residues. Losses at the gene ends were 2 bases for V and 7 bases for J; bases not matched to a gene: 4. From germline, CDR1 is KGHSH and CDR2 LQKENI. The CDR3 loop is CASSPVQGDGELFF. The CDR3 nucleotides are TGTGCCAGCTCACCAGTCCAGGGGGACGGGGAGCTGTTTTTT.

The chain combines TRBV18 with TRBJ1-1; D not certain. The CDR3 length is 12 residues. V was cut by 8 bases and J by 2 bases, with 9 bases left in between. From germline, CDR1 is KGHSH and CDR2 LQKENI. The CDR3 sequence: CASSPDNTEAFF. CDR3 coding DNA: TGTGCCAGCAGCCCAGACAACACTGAAGCTTTCTTT.

On this clone itself: Other DNA sequences in the same sample also yield this CDR3. This rearrangement joins TRBV5-1 to TRBJ1-2; tentative D call: TRBD1 (5 bases). Germline V gives CDR1 SGHRS, CDR2 YFSETQ. CDR3 length equals 13 residues. Trimming shortened V by 0 bases and J by 6 bases, and 9 bases separated the two germline ends. CDR3: CASSLEGVDGYTF. The DNA of the CDR3 is TGCGCCAGCAGCTTGGAAGGGGTGGATGGCTACACCTTC.

The rearrangement joins TRBV29-1 to TRBJ2-3; D remains unclear. The CDR3 sequence is 14 residues long. The germline V gene has CDR1 SQVTM and CDR2 ANQGSEA. The V end was cut by 6 bases, the J end by 0 bases, with 13 bases between. The CDR3 here is CSVQDSASTDTQYF. CDR3 nucleotides: TGCAGCGTGCAGGATTCGGCGAGCACAGATACGCAGTATTTT.

This clone was observed once. The V call is TRBV19, the J call TRBJ2-1; D is tentatively TRBD1 or TRBD2 (5 bases each). CDR3 length: 13 residues. Germline V gene data show CDR1 as LNHDA and CDR2 as SQIVND (reference sequence). V was shortened by 4 bases and J by 4 bases, with 8 bases between the two germline ends. The CDR3 DNA follows: TGTGCCAGTAGTAGGGACGATTACAATGAGCAGTTCTTC. Its translation: CASSRDDYNEQFF. Full variable domain (rest looked up from reference TRBV19 and TRBJ2-1): DGGITQSPKYLFRKEGQNVTLSCEQNLNHDAMYWYRQDPGQGLRLIYYSQIVNDFQKGDIAEGYSVSREKKESFPLTVTSAQKNPTAFYLCASSRDDYNEQFFGPGTRLTVL.

The V and J genes are TRBV9 and TRBJ1-1; D perhaps matches TRBD1 (5 bases). The germline V gene encodes CDR1 SGDLS and CDR2 YYNGEE. The CDR3 totals 15 residues. Trimming left V 0 bases short and J 4 bases short, with 13 bases between. CDR3: CASSVVGVLGTEAFF. DNA of the CDR3: TGTGCCAGCAGCGTAGTGGGGGTTTTGGGCACTGAAGCTTTCTTT.

The chain recombines TRBV5-4 with TRBJ2-7; the match to TRBD2 covers 8 bases. Germline CDR1 is SGHNT and CDR2 is YYREEE (reference sequence). The CDR3 has 15 residues. V lost 9 bases and J lost 6; bases outside the gene matches: 17. This CDR3 is CATARRGGGSTEQYF. In DNA, the CDR3 is TGTGCCACCGCCCGAAGGGGCGGGGGGTCGACCGAGCAGTACTTC.

The rearrangement uses TRBV11-3 and TRBJ1-1; no firm D call. Germline V CDR1 and CDR2: SGHNT, YENEEA. V was clipped by 5 bases and J by 4 bases, with 14 bases between them. The CDR3 is made up of 14 amino acids. The DNA for the CDR3 is TGTGCCAGCAGCCGGTTTGGGGTGAGCACTGAAGCTTTCTTT. The encoded protein is CASSRFGVSTEAFF.

The rearrangement uses TRBV9 and TRBJ2-5; TRBD2 aligns across 9 bases. The length of the CDR3 is 16 residues. With 0 bases clipped from V and 3 bases from J, the junction kept 6 bases outside the gene matches. Germline V gene lookup returns CDR1 SGDLS and CDR2 YYNGEE. This CDR3 is CASSVVGGGAKETQYF. CDR3 DNA: TGTGCCAGCAGCGTAGTGGGCGGGGGGGCCAAAGAGACCCAGTACTTC.

Here the CDR3 DNA reads TGTGCCACCTCCTCCGGGACAGGGGTTACACCCCTCCACTTT. It codes for CATSSGTGVTPLHF. The J gene is TRBJ1-6, the V gene TRBV27; TRBD1 matches 10 bases. The CDR3 spans 14 residues. Per germline, CDR1 MNHEY and CDR2 SMNVEV (reference sequence). V trimming: 10 bases; J trimming: 11 bases; junction bases outside the gene matches: 11.

The chain uses TRBV11-2 and TRBJ1-2, with D perhaps matching TRBD1 (6 bases). In germline, CDR1 is SGHAT, CDR2 FQNNGV. The ends were cut back, 4 bases at V and 5 bases at J, with 17 bases in the middle. The CDR3 has 15 residues. CDR3 sequence: CASSWGPGPGYGYTF. The CDR3 DNA sequence: TGTGCCAGCAGCTGGGGGCCAGGACCCGGGTATGGCTACACCTTC.

This clone was seen just once. The chain couples TRBV6-1 to TRBJ2-2; 10 bases are shared with TRBD1. CDR1 and CDR2 from the germline V gene are MNHNS and SASEGT. The CDR3 consists of 14 residues. After removal of 8 bases from V and 3 bases from J, the junction contained 3 bases not matched to a gene. The CDR3 DNA follows: TGTGCCAGCCGGGACAGGGGATACACCGGGGAGCTGTTTTTT. This encodes CASRDRGYTGELFF.

The chain has TRBV21-1 and TRBJ1-1. TRBV21-1 is noted as a pseudogene. The CDR3 contains 16 residues. The CDR3 coding sequence is TGTGCCAGCAGCAAACGGTACGAGGGGATGAACACTGAAGCTTTCTTT. The encoded protein is CASSKRYEGMNTEAFF.

V is TRBV6-1 and J is TRBJ2-7; TRBD1 is a possible D gene (6 bases). V was clipped by 6 bases and J by 2 bases, with 14 bases between them. This CDR3 comprises 14 residues. Looked up from germline, CDR1 is MNHNS and CDR2 is SASEGT. CDR3 loop: CASRATGATYEQYF. The CDR3 DNA reads as TGTGCCAGCAGGGCGACAGGCGCTACCTACGAGCAGTACTTC.

The J gene is TRBJ2-1, the V gene TRBV7-2; 8 bases fit TRBD2. The germline V gene encodes CDR1 SGHTA and CDR2 FQGNSA. J gave up 7 bases and V 5 bases, and 13 bases lay outside the gene matches. CDR3 size: 16 residues. The CDR3 DNA reads as TGTGCCAGCAGCCCAAGCGGGACTAGACCTTTGAATGAGCAGTTCTTC. Translated: CASSPSGTRPLNEQFF.

The rearrangement links TRBV18 to TRBJ2-5; D unresolved. The CDR3 covers 14 residues. Germline V gene data show CDR1 as KGHSH and CDR2 as LQKENI. The ends were cut back, 0 bases at V and 2 bases at J, with 7 bases in the middle. DNA for the CDR3: TGTGCCAGCTCACCACCCCTTGGTCAAGAGACCCAGTACTTC. Its protein product is CASSPPLGQETQYF.

The rearrangement links TRBV6-6 to TRBJ1-1, with a tentative D call TRBD1 (5 bases). Trimming took 7 bases from V and 11 from J, leaving 17 bases between them. CDR1 and CDR2 (germline): MNHNY, SVGAGI (reference sequence). CDR3 length: 12 amino acids. The CDR3 loop is CASTAGGSAAFF. CDR3 DNA sequence: TGTGCCAGCACCGCCGGGGGGTCGGCTGCTTTCTTT.

A single count supports this clone. V gene TRBV11-2 combines with J gene TRBJ2-7; no clear D gene. V lost 0 bases to trimming and J lost 3 bases, with 12 bases between them. The CDR3 is made up of 15 amino acids. Germline V gene lookup returns CDR1 SGHAT and CDR2 FQNNGV. Written as DNA, the CDR3 is TGTGCCAGCAGCTTAGATTGGGCAGGACGCTACGAGCAGTACTTC. Its protein product is CASSLDWAGRYEQYF.

The chain links TRBV6-1 to TRBJ2-3; 11 positions agree with TRBD2. CDR3 length: 16 amino acids. V shed 2 bases and J 0 bases; nucleotides not matched to a gene: 1. The germline CDR1 and CDR2 sequences are MNHNS and SASEGT. CDR3 DNA sequence: TGTGCCAGCAGTGAACTAGCGGGAGGTAGCACAGATACGCAGTATTTT. This codes for CASSELAGGSTDTQYF.

The chain recombines TRBV7-9 with TRBJ1-4; D is possibly TRBD1 (5 bases). V dropped 3 bases and J dropped 0 bases, with 14 bases sitting between them. Germline V CDR1 and CDR2: SEHNR, FQNEAQ (reference sequence). The CDR3 is 17 amino acids. CDR3: CASSFGGGGATNEKLFF. CDR3 DNA sequence: TGTGCCAGCAGCTTCGGCGGGGGGGGTGCAACTAATGAAAAACTGTTTTTT.

The chain recombines TRBV13 with TRBJ1-4; 8 nucleotides agree with TRBD1. Trimming removed 4 bases from V and 14 bases from J; junction bases left unmatched: 6. The length of the CDR3 is 12 residues. The germline CDR1 and CDR2 sequences are PRHDT and FYEKMQ (reference sequence). The CDR3 protein is CASSSWTGSLFF. Written as DNA, the CDR3 is TGTGCCAGCAGCTCTTGGACAGGGAGCCTGTTTTTT. Looking up the rest from reference TRBV13 and TRBJ1-4 gives the full variable domain: AAGVIQSPRHLIKEKRETATLKCYPIPRHDTVYWYQQGPGQDPQFLISFYEKMQSDKGSIPDRFSAQQFSDYHSELNMSSLELGDSALYFCASSSWTGSLFFGSGTQLSVL.

The chain joins TRBV5-5 to TRBJ2-5, with 12 bases lining up with TRBD2. The CDR3 sequence is 14 residues long. Germline CDR1 SGHKS, CDR2 YYEKEE (reference sequence). V lost 4 bases and J lost 5; bases outside the gene matches: 3. CDR3 DNA sequence: TGTGCCAGCAGCCGGACTAGCGGGGAGGAGACCCAGTACTTC. Encoded protein: CASSRTSGEETQYF.

The chain combines TRBV5-1 with TRBJ2-4; either TRBD1 or TRBD2 may supply D (5 bases each). In germline, CDR1 is SGHRS, CDR2 YFSETQ. Between the trimmed V and J ends, which lost 6 bases and 0 bases, there was a span of 13 bases. The CDR3 has 15 residues. The CDR3 bases are TGCGCCAGCACCATGGGGGATCTAGCCAAAAACATTCAGTACTTC. This sequence encodes CASTMGDLAKNIQYF.

This chain uses TRBV11-2 with TRBJ1-5; D unresolved. Trimming took off 4 bases at V and 5 bases at J, with 9 bases between the two ends. The CDR3 is 13 residues long. The germline gives CDR1 SGHAT, CDR2 FQNNGV. The CDR3 loop reads CASSSHFYQPQHF. The CDR3 DNA is TGTGCCAGCAGCTCACACTTTTATCAGCCCCAGCATTTT.

The rearrangement links TRBV11-2 to TRBJ1-4; D remains ambiguous. CDR1 is SGHAT, CDR2 FQNNGV, per germline. Trimming cost V 4 bases and J 4 bases, with 7 bases left between them. This CDR3 is built from 13 residues. The CDR3 DNA follows: TGTGCCAGCAGCTCCCTGTATAATGAAAAACTGTTTTTT. Its translation is CASSSLYNEKLFF.

The gene calls are TRBV7-9 and TRBJ2-2, with 7 bases matching TRBD1. The trim removed 7 bases at V and 4 bases at J, leaving 6 bases unmatched. Per germline, CDR1 SEHNR and CDR2 FQNEAQ (reference sequence). The CDR3 runs 14 residues. This chain's CDR3 is CASNLAGGTGELFF. As DNA, the CDR3 is TGTGCCAGCAATTTGGCAGGGGGCACCGGGGAGCTGTTTTTT.